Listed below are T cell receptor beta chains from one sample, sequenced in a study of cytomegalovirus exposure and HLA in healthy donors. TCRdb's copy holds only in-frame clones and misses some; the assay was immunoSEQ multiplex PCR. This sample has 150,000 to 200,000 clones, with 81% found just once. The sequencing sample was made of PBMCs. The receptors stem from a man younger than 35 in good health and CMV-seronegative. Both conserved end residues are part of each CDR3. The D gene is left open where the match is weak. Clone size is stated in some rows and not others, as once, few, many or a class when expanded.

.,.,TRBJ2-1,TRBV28,CASSRDIHEQFF,TGTGCCAGCAGTAGGGACATCCATGAGCAGTTCTTC
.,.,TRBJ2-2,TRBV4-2,CASSPFAGTNTGELFF,TGTGCCAGCAGCCCCTTCGCGGGGACGAACACCGGGGAGCTGTTTTTT
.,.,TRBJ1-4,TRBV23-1,CASSQNRNEKLFF,TGCGCCAGCAGTCAAAACAGGAATGAAAAACTGTTTTTT
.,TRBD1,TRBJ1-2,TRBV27,CASSYRGTNYGYTF,TGTGCCAGCAGCTACAGGGGAACTAACTATGGCTACACCTTC
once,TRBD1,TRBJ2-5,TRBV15,CATSRDPAGGETQYF,TGTGCCACCAGCAGGGACCCCGCAGGGGGAGAGACCCAGTACTTC
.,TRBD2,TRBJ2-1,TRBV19,CASSLSSGGAYSEQFF,TGTGCCAGTAGTTTATCTAGCGGGGGGGCATACAGTGAGCAGTTCTTC
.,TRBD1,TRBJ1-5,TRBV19,CATKGGRSNQPQHF,TGTGCCACTAAAGGGGGCCGGAGCAATCAGCCCCAGCATTTT
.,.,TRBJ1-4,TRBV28,CASRVQGGDEKLFF,TGTGCCAGCAGGGTGCAGGGTGGGGATGAAAAACTGTTTTTT
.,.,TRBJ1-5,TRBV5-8,CASSLERGGWGQPQHF,TGTGCCAGCAGCTTGGAAAGGGGGGGCTGGGGTCAGCCCCAGCATTTT
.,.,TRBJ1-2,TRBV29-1,CSVEEIDRTYGYTF,TGCAGCGTTGAAGAAATCGACAGGACTTATGGCTACACCTTC
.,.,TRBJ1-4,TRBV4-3,CASSQAPAGKNEKLFF,TGCGCCAGCAGCCAAGCCCCCGCGGGGAAGAATGAAAAACTGTTTTTT
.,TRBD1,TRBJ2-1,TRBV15,CATSKGADVYNEQFF,TGTGCCACCAGCAAGGGGGCTGATGTTTACAATGAGCAGTTCTTC
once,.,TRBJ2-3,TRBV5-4,CASSRPGEGTDTQYF,TGTGCCAGCAGCCGCCCAGGGGAGGGTACAGATACGCAGTATTTT
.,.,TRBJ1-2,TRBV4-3,CASSQRGYGYTF,TGCGCCAGCAGCCAAAGGGGCTATGGCTACACCTTC
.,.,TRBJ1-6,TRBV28,CGAGNNSPLHF,TGCGGCGCAGGGAATAATTCACCCCTCCACTTT
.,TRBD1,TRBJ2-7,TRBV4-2,CASSQGLQGVAYEQYF,TGTGCCAGCAGCCAAGGATTACAGGGGGTCGCCTACGAGCAGTACTTC
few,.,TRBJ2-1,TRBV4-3,CASSQDRVSSYNEQFF,TGCGCCAGCAGCCAAGATCGGGTGAGCTCCTACAATGAGCAGTTCTTC
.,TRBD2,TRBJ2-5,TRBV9,CASRLTSGGVETQYF,TGTGCCAGCAGGTTGACTAGCGGGGGCGTCGAGACCCAGTACTTC
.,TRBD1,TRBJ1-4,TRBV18,CASSPLRRGTGGNEKLFF,TGTGCCAGCTCACCACTCCGCCGGGGGACAGGGGGGAATGAAAAACTGTTTTTT
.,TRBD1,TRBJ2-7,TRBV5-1,CASSQRQGVGEQYF,TGCGCCAGCAGCCAAAGACAGGGAGTCGGGGAGCAGTACTTC
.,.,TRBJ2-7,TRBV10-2,CATERQGISYEQYF,TGCGCCACCGAGAGGCAGGGGATCTCCTACGAGCAGTACTTC
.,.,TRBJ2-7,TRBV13,CASSLSPLATYEQYF,TGTGCCAGCAGCTTATCTCCCCTAGCAACCTACGAGCAGTACTTC
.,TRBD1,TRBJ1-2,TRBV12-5,CASGLARQGGVGYTF,TGTGCTAGTGGTTTGGCCCGACAGGGTGGGGTTGGCTACACCTTC
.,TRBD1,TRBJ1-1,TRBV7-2,CASSLGQQNTEAFF,TGTGCCAGCAGCTTGGGACAGCAGAACACTGAAGCTTTCTTT
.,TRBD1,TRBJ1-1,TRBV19,CASTKQGAGVFAFF,TGTGCCAGCACCAAACAGGGGGCTGGTGTGTTCGCTTTCTTT
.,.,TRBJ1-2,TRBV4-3,CASSQDGGYPSLNFGYTF,TGCGCCAGCAGCCAAGATGGGGGGTACCCATCGCTCAACTTTGGCTACACCTTC
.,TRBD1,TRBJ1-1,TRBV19,CASSIGQGGGEAFF,TGTGCCAGTAGTATAGGACAGGGGGGGGGTGAAGCTTTCTTT
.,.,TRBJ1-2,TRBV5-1,CASSFQGSRGYTF,TGCGCCAGCAGCTTCCAGGGCTCTCGTGGCTACACCTTC
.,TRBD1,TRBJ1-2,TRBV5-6,CASSLAWDRVFF,TGTGCCAGCAGCTTGGCGTGGGACAGGGTCTTCTTC
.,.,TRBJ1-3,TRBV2,CASSDGDYAGNTIYF,TGTGCCAGCAGTGACGGGGATTACGCTGGAAACACCATATATTTT
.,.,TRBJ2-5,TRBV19,CASSIDSLRETQYF,TGTGCCAGTAGTATTGATAGCTTGAGGGAGACCCAGTACTTC
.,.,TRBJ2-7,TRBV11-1,CASSLAGQSYEQYF,TGTGCCAGCAGCTTAGCTGGTCAGTCCTACGAGCAGTACTTC
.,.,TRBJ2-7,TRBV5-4,CASSSGQPSEQYF,TGTGCCAGCAGCTCCGGACAGCCATCCGAGCAGTACTTC
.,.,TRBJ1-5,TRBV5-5,CASSLGSWGEPQHF,TGTGCCAGCAGCTTAGGAAGCTGGGGCGAACCCCAGCATTTT
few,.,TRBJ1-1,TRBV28,CASTSPDRSLRDTEAFF,TGTGCCAGCACCTCACCGGACAGATCTCTTAGGGACACTGAAGCTTTCTTT
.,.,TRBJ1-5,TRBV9,CASSTGTGGNQPQHF,TGTGCCAGCAGCACTGGGACGGGGGGAAATCAGCCCCAGCATTTT